A single sample gave rise to the 30 T cell receptor beta chains below, sequenced in a study of blood T cell repertoires in COVID-19 (dated by TCRdb to the early 2020s). The library was built by means of the immunoSEQ multiplex PCR assay. As stored in TCRdb, this immuneACCESS dataset retains in-frame rearrangements with V and J assigned. A fraction of the clones does not appear; measured against another copy, unresolved V genes explain less than half of the discrepancy, and the remainder lacks a known reason. This sample holds roughly 250,000 clones; about 83% were observed only once. Approximately 1.4% of the sample rests with the top ten. The source material was peripheral blood. The receptors derive from a woman between 40 and 55 years old who had recovered from COVID-19.

The V and J genes are TRBV11-3 and TRBJ2-1; 8 bases are a match to TRBD2. The CDR3 spans 15 residues. The ends lost 5 bases at V and 9 bases at J; junction bases unmatched: 12. Germline loops: CDR1 SGHNT, CDR2 YENEEA. The chain's CDR3 is CASSPHRERGLEQFF. Written as DNA, the CDR3 is TGTGCCAGCAGCCCCCACAGGGAGCGGGGGCTTGAGCAGTTCTTC.

The chain uses TRBV6-1 and TRBJ1-1, with 8 nucleotides matching TRBD1. In germline, CDR1 is MNHNS, CDR2 SASEGT. Trimming took 8 bases from V and 8 from J; bases not matched to a gene: 4. The CDR3 contains 11 residues. The CDR3 DNA sequence: TGTGCCAGCTCCACAGGGGGAGAAGCTTTCTTT. It codes for CASSTGGEAFF.

The V and J genes are TRBV9 and TRBJ1-2, with D possibly TRBD1 on 5 matching bases. This CDR3 spans 15 amino acids. Germline CDR1 is SGDLS and CDR2 is YYNGEE. V was pared by 0 bases and J by 5 bases, with 14 bases between. CDR3 protein: CASSVAGGIGYGYTF. The CDR3 bases are TGTGCCAGCAGCGTAGCTGGGGGGATCGGGTATGGCTACACCTTC. The full variable domain, with the rest looked up from reference TRBV9 and TRBJ1-2, is DSGVTQTPKHLITATGQRVTLRCSPRSGDLSVYWYQQSLDQGLQFLIQYYNGEERAKGNILERFSAQQFPDLHSELNLSSLELGDSALYFCASSVAGGIGYGYTFGSGTRLTVV.

The chain combines TRBV2 with TRBJ1-4; possibly TRBD1 for D (6 bases). The CDR3 has 18 residues. V lost 7 bases and J lost 6, with 27 bases in between. Germline V gene data show CDR1 as SNHLY and CDR2 as FYNNEI. The CDR3 bases are TGTGCCAGCAACTGGTGGCGGGCAGGGGCGAATTGGGATGAAAAACTGTTTTTT. Its translation: CASNWWRAGANWDEKLFF. Full variable domain (remainder filled in from reference TRBV2 and TRBJ1-4): EPEVTQTPSHQVTQMGQEVILRCVPISNHLYFYWYRQILGQKVEFLVSFYNNEISEKSEIFDDQFSVERPDGSNFTLKIRSTKLEDSAMYFCASNWWRAGANWDEKLFFGSGTQLSVL.

This clone has ten or more counts. The chain is built from TRBV5-8 and TRBJ1-5; perhaps TRBD1 as D (6 bases). This CDR3 has 13 amino acids. CDR1 is SGHTS, CDR2 YDEGEE, per germline. V lost 1 base, J lost 4 bases, and 6 bases lay in between. In DNA, the CDR3 is TGTGCCAGCAGCTTGACAGGGAATCAGCCCCAGCATTTT. Its translation: CASSLTGNQPQHF.

This clone was seen a handful of times. This sequence joins TRBV27 and TRBJ2-7; 7 positions agree with TRBD1. Germline-derived CDR1 and CDR2 are MNHEY and SMNVEV (reference sequence). The CDR3 covers 15 residues. The ends lost 6 bases at V and 1 base at J; junction bases unmatched: 9. In DNA, the CDR3 is TGTGCCAGCAGACGATGGGACAGTACGTCCTACGAGCAGTACTTC. This translates into CASRRWDSTSYEQYF.

This sequence joins TRBV7-2 and TRBJ2-3; unclear D gene. The germline V and J ends were trimmed by 5 bases and 4 bases, with 13 bases remaining between them. The CDR3 sequence is 14 residues long. The germline V gene has CDR1 SGHTA and CDR2 FQGNSA. The CDR3 DNA reads as TGTGCCAGCAGCCGTCTAGTCTTCCCAGATACGCAGTATTTT. It codes for CASSRLVFPDTQYF. The complete variable domain, with remaining parts taken from reference TRBV7-2 and TRBJ2-3, reads GAGVSQSPSNKVTEKGKDVELRCDPISGHTALYWYRQSLGQGLEFLIYFQGNSAPDKSGLPSDRFSAERTGGSVSTLTIQRTQQEDSAVYLCASSRLVFPDTQYFGPGTRLTVL.

This chain links TRBV28 with TRBJ2-7; D is perhaps TRBD1 (6 bases). Deletions cut 3 bases from V and 8 bases from J, with 23 bases between. CDR1 is MDHEN and CDR2 is SYDVKM in the germline V gene. The CDR3 sequence is 16 residues long. CDR3: CASSLVSGTPDGKQYF. The CDR3 DNA follows: TGTGCCAGCAGTTTGGTGTCCGGGACACCGGACGGGAAGCAGTACTTC.

This clone was seen only a few times. This chain connects TRBV24-1 to TRBJ2-1; D uncertain. The CDR3 totals 14 residues. CDR1 is KGHDR and CDR2 is SFDVKD in the germline V gene. Trimming removed 0 bases from V and 12 bases from J, with 14 bases in between. The CDR3 DNA sequence: TGTGCCACCAGTGATTTGCAAAGAGTCTCAGGGCAGTTCTTC. Translated, it gives CATSDLQRVSGQFF.

In DNA form, the CDR3 reads TGTGCCAGCAGCTTAGGGTGGGAGGGAAGCCTTATGGAGCAGTACTTC. Translation: CASSLGWEGSLMEQYF. This chain links TRBV11-2 with TRBJ2-7; 7 nucleotides agree with TRBD2. V shed 1 base and J 7 bases; nucleotides not matched to a gene: 13. This CDR3 has 16 residues. Germline CDR1 and CDR2: SGHAT and FQNNGV.

V and J are TRBV5-1 and TRBJ1-4, with TRBD1 matching 10 bases. CDR1 is SGHRS and CDR2 is YFSETQ in the germline V gene. The trim removed 5 bases at V and 2 bases at J, leaving 9 bases unmatched. CDR3 length equals 17 residues. The CDR3 region has the DNA TGCGCCAGCAGTACCGGGACAGGGGAGGGGACTAATGAAAAACTGTTTTTT. Residues: CASSTGTGEGTNEKLFF.

This clone was detected once. This chain uses TRBV19 with TRBJ1-6; D call uncertain. The V gene's germline CDR1 is LNHDA and CDR2 SQIVND (reference sequence). The V gene lost 5 bases and the J gene lost 6 bases, with 8 bases spanning the gap. This CDR3 comprises 13 residues. Here the CDR3 reads CASSYGSNSPLHF. The CDR3 DNA sequence: TGTGCCAGTAGTTATGGGAGTAATTCACCCCTCCACTTT.

The V gene is TRBV5-6, the J gene TRBJ1-2; 8 bases map to TRBD1. Germline CDR1 SGHDT, CDR2 YYEEEE. This CDR3 region has 13 residues. V was pared by 3 bases and J by 4 bases, with 2 bases of the junction left unmatched. CDR3 sequence reads: CASSWTGPYGYTF. In nucleotides, the CDR3 is TGTGCCAGCAGCTGGACAGGGCCCTATGGCTACACCTTC. The variable domain in full, with the rest retrieved from reference TRBV5-6 and TRBJ1-2, is DAGVTQSPTHLIKTRGQQVTLRCSPKSGHDTVSWYQQALGQGPQFIFQYYEEEERQRGNFPDRFSGHQFPNYSSELNVNALLLGDSALYLCASSWTGPYGYTFGSGTRLTVV.

J is TRBJ1-2 and V is TRBV6-5, with D hard to call. The CDR3 spans 14 residues. Germline CDR1 MNHEY, CDR2 SVGAGI. Trimming pared 6 bases from V and 8 bases from J, leaving 19 bases between. The CDR3 is CASRDRNTLGGYTF. The CDR3 DNA is TGTGCCAGCAGAGACCGAAACACTTTGGGCGGCTACACCTTC.

This sequence joins TRBV15 and TRBJ1-2; D is perhaps TRBD1 (5 bases). This CDR3 has 13 amino acids. Trimming pared 0 bases from V and 8 bases from J, leaving 10 bases between. CDR1 is LNHNV and CDR2 is YYDKDF in the germline V gene (reference sequence). DNA of the CDR3: TGTGCCACCAGCAGAGATTTTGGGGGGGGCTACACCTTC. Translation gives CATSRDFGGGYTF. Variable domain in full (rest from reference TRBV15 and TRBJ1-2): DAMVIQNPRYQVTQFGKPVTLSCSQTLNHNVMYWYQQKSSQAPKLLFHYYDKDFNNEADTPDNFQSRRPNTSFCFLDIRSPGLGDTAMYLCATSRDFGGGYTFGSGTRLTVV.

The table lists this clone with a count of one. The chain carries TRBV19 and TRBJ2-6; a weak D match, TRBD2 (5 bases). The germline V gene has CDR1 LNHDA and CDR2 SQIVND (reference sequence). The CDR3 contains 17 residues. The V end lost 6 bases, the J end lost 4 bases, and 19 bases lay between the germline ends. The CDR3 sequence is CASSPTFFGVGANVLTF. In DNA, the CDR3 is TGTGCCAGTAGCCCCACCTTTTTCGGGGTAGGGGCCAACGTCCTGACTTTC.

The rearrangement uses TRBV9 and TRBJ1-4; a possible D gene is TRBD1 (5 bases). Deletions cut 0 bases from V and 8 bases from J, with 14 bases between. CDR3 length equals 15 residues. Germline V gene lookup returns CDR1 SGDLS and CDR2 YYNGEE. The CDR3 DNA is TGTGCCAGCAGCGTAGTCGGGCAGGGAGGCGAAAAACTGTTTTTT. This codes for CASSVVGQGGEKLFF.

The rearrangement joins TRBV5-1 to TRBJ2-7; possible D gene TRBD1, 7 bases. The CDR3 spans 15 residues. V was shortened by 3 bases and J by 3 bases, with 16 bases between the two germline ends. Germline assignment: CDR1 SGHRS and CDR2 YFSETQ. CDR3 in amino acids: CASSWGQGGHYEQYF. In DNA, the CDR3 is TGCGCCAGCAGCTGGGGGCAGGGGGGACACTACGAGCAGTACTTC.

The chain couples TRBV7-8 to TRBJ1-6, with TRBD1 matching over 7 bases. The CDR3 totals 15 residues. Germline-derived CDR1 and CDR2 are SGHVS and FQNEAQ. The trim removed 1 base at V and 8 bases at J, leaving 5 bases unmatched. In DNA, the CDR3 is TGTGCCAGCAGCTTAGACAGGGGCCCGTATTCACCCCTCCACTTT. Its translation is CASSLDRGPYSPLHF. The whole variable domain, remainder taken from reference TRBV7-8 and TRBJ1-6, is GAGVSQSPRYKVAKRGQDVALRCDPISGHVSLFWYQQALGQGPEFLTYFQNEAQLDKSGLPSDRFFAERPEGSVSTLKIQRTQQEDSAVYLCASSLDRGPYSPLHFGNGTRLTVT.

The chain links TRBV7-2 to TRBJ2-3; no clear D. V was pared by 4 bases and J by 5 bases, with 13 bases between. Germline values: CDR1 SGHTA, CDR2 FQGNSA. There are 14 residues in the CDR3. CDR3 residues: CASSWQAAGDTQYF. CDR3 in DNA: TGTGCCAGCAGCTGGCAGGCCGCCGGAGATACGCAGTATTTT.

The genes are TRBV28 and TRBJ1-6, with 9 bases lining up with TRBD1. The J segment lost 9 bases and the V segment lost 7 bases, leaving 7 bases of the junction unmatched. Germline CDR1 MDHEN, CDR2 SYDVKM. The CDR3 is 14 amino acids. The CDR3 is CASIGGQGPSPLHF. In nucleotides, the CDR3 is TGTGCCAGCATCGGGGGACAGGGTCCTTCACCCCTCCACTTT.

The chain carries TRBV3-1 (or the pseudogene TRBV3-2) and TRBJ1-4, with TRBD1 matching over 9 bases. With 4 bases clipped from V and 8 bases from J, the junction kept 11 bases outside the gene matches. This CDR3 is 16 amino acids long. CDR1 is LGHDT and CDR2 is YNNKEL in the germline V gene (reference sequence). The DNA for the CDR3 is TGTGCCAGCAGCCGTATAACAGGGGGCTTTGGCGAAAAACTGTTTTTT. Its protein product is CASSRITGGFGEKLFF.

The chain couples TRBV6-6 to TRBJ2-1; the match to TRBD1 covers 9 bases. CDR3 size: 13 residues. Trimming cost V 6 bases and J 6 bases; bases outside gene matches: 3. Germline V gives CDR1 MNHNY, CDR2 SVGAGI (reference sequence). The CDR3 DNA follows: TGTGCCAGCAGGTTACAGGGGGCCAATGAGCAGTTCTTC. Translating it yields CASRLQGANEQFF.

V usage is TRBV2 and J usage is TRBJ1-3; weak D call: TRBD1 (5 bases). Trimming cost V 8 bases and J 7 bases, with 18 bases left between them. Germline V gene lookup returns CDR1 SNHLY and CDR2 FYNNEI. The CDR3 extends over 14 amino acids. The CDR3 coding sequence is TGTGCCAGCGGAACCGACTCTGGGGGGAACACCATATATTTT. Translating gives CASGTDSGGNTIYF. The full variable domain, rest sourced from reference TRBV2 and TRBJ1-3, is EPEVTQTPSHQVTQMGQEVILRCVPISNHLYFYWYRQILGQKVEFLVSFYNNEISEKSEIFDDQFSVERPDGSNFTLKIRSTKLEDSAMYFCASGTDSGGNTIYFGEGSWLTVV.

This CDR3 reads CASSSPGSGELFF. The DNA of the CDR3 is TGTGCCAGCAGTTCCCCGGGGTCCGGGGAGCTGTTTTTT. V usage is TRBV28 and J usage is TRBJ2-2; the D gene is possibly TRBD2 (5 bases). CDR1 is MDHEN, CDR2 SYDVKM, per germline. The ends were cut back, 4 bases at V and 6 bases at J, with 9 bases in the middle. This CDR3 has 13 amino acids. The variable domain in full, with the rest retrieved from reference TRBV28 and TRBJ2-2, is DVKVTQSSRYLVKRTGEKVFLECVQDMDHENMFWYRQDPGLGLRLIYFSYDVKMKEKGDIPEGYSVSREKKERFSLILESASTNQTSMYLCASSSPGSGELFFGEGSRLTVL.

This clone came up a few times. CDR3 DNA: TGTGCCAGTAGTCCCTCGGGAAATAGCAATCAGCCCCAGCATTTT. Its protein product is CASSPSGNSNQPQHF. This chain joins TRBV19 and TRBJ1-5; D gene ambiguous. Germline V gene sequence: CDR1 LNHDA, CDR2 SQIVND (reference sequence). The CDR3 consists of 15 residues. The V end was cut by 5 bases, the J end by 0 bases, with 11 bases between.

V and J are TRBV2 and TRBJ2-3, with a tentative D call TRBD2 (5 bases). V lost 4 bases and J lost 0, with 8 bases in between. There are 14 residues in the CDR3. Germline loops: CDR1 SNHLY, CDR2 FYNNEI. CDR3 residues: CASSVGVSTDTQYF. CDR3 nucleotides: TGTGCCAGCAGTGTCGGGGTTAGCACAGATACGCAGTATTTT.

J is TRBJ2-3 and V is TRBV7-9; no clear D. From germline, CDR1 is SEHNR and CDR2 FQNEAQ (reference sequence). This CDR3 is built from 15 residues. Trimming removed 5 bases at V and 1 base at J, with 13 bases between. Here the CDR3 reads CASSPSGQGTDTQYF. As DNA, the CDR3 is TGTGCCAGCAGCCCAAGTGGTCAGGGCACAGATACGCAGTATTTT.

This chain links TRBV30 with TRBJ1-4; D is unresolved. The V end lost 2 bases, the J end lost 3 bases, and 13 bases lay between the germline ends. This CDR3 has 15 amino acids. Germline assignment: CDR1 GTSNPN and CDR2 SVGIG (reference sequence). The CDR3 nucleotides read TGTGCCTGGAGTTTTTCGGGCGGGTCTAATGAAAAACTGTTTTTT. Its translation is CAWSFSGGSNEKLFF.

The V call is TRBV5-1, the J call TRBJ1-6, with 11 bases matching TRBD1. The V and J ends lost 6 bases and 7 bases, in that order; junction bases with no gene match: 6. Germline V gene data show CDR1 as SGHRS and CDR2 as YFSETQ. CDR3 length: 15 residues. The DNA of the CDR3 is TGCGCCAGCAAAATGGGACAGGGGGTGAATTCACCCCTCCACTTT. Translated: CASKMGQGVNSPLHF.